The rows below give T cell receptor beta chains drawn from one sample of a study of T-cell memory formation after mild COVID-19. MiXCR was run by TCRdb on the 5' RACE reads, yielding one entry per CDR3 protein. The table records approximately 560,000 distinct CDR3 sequences, roughly a sixth of them present only once. Sequencing used PBMCs or a T cell subset sorted from them (not recorded which). The receptors were sampled from an adult woman who had mild COVID-19 (a few samples of this study predate the infection). Cell type and time point are not known. Both conserved end residues are part of each CDR3. A D gene is named only where the DNA matches it firmly. Where a row states a size, it is once, few, many or the class of an expanded clone; other rows omit it.

size | D | J | V | CDR3 | DNA
many | NA | TRBJ2-7 | TRBV7-2 | CASSGVGQAYEQYF | TGTGCCAGCAGTGGGGTGGGGCAAGCCTACGAGCAGTACTTC
many | NA | TRBJ2-5 | TRBV5-1 | CASSLFRAPQETQYF | TGCGCCAGCAGCTTGTTCAGGGCTCCTCAAGAGACCCAGTACTTC
NA | NA | TRBJ1-2 | TRBV19 | CASRGLAQGRGYGYTF | TGTGCCAGTAGAGGACTCGCGCAGGGGCGTGGATATGGCTACACCTTC
NA | NA | TRBJ2-1 | TRBV23-1 | CASSPPGQFF | TGCGCCAGCAGTCCCCCGGGGCAGTTCTTC
NA | NA | TRBJ2-2 | TRBV29-1 | CGGQKNTGELFF | TGCGGTGGACAGAAGAACACCGGGGAGCTGTTTTTT
few | NA | TRBJ2-7 | TRBV7-2 | CASSYQRGSSYEQYF | TGTGCCAGCAGCTATCAACGAGGGAGCTCCTACGAGCAGTACTTC
NA | TRBD2 | TRBJ2-1 | TRBV20-1 | CSAREEMGLAGYNEQFF | TGCAGTGCTAGAGAAGAGATGGGACTAGCGGGGTACAATGAGCAGTTCTTC
NA | NA | TRBJ1-1 | TRBV15 | CATSRVMEDTEAFF | TGTGCCACCAGCAGGGTAATGGAGGACACTGAAGCTTTCTTT
NA | NA | TRBJ1-3 | TRBV12-3/TRBV12-4 | CASSLPGGGNTIYF | TGTGCCAGCAGTTTACCTGGGGGAGGAAACACCATATATTTT
NA | TRBD1 | TRBJ1-4 | TRBV12-3/TRBV12-4 | CASRRGQGLEKLFF | TGTGCCAGCAGAAGGGGACAGGGGCTTGAAAAACTGTTTTTT
few | NA | TRBJ2-2 | TRBV27 | CASSPTGGGVPGELFF | TGTGCCAGCAGTCCAACAGGGGGAGGGGTACCCGGGGAGCTGTTTTTT
few | TRBD2 | TRBJ2-1 | TRBV24-1 | CATSDPTSGFYNEQFF | TGTGCCACCAGTGATCCCACTAGCGGATTCTACAATGAGCAGTTCTTC
NA | NA | TRBJ2-7 | TRBV5-1 | CASSRATGFSSYEQYF | TGCGCCAGCAGCAGGGCCACAGGTTTCAGCTCCTACGAGCAGTACTTC
NA | TRBD2 | TRBJ2-1 | TRBV30 | CAWSSGSEEFF | TGTGCCTGGTCTAGCGGGAGTGAGGAGTTCTTC
NA | NA | TRBJ2-5 | TRBV15 | CATSRETGFYETQYF | TGTGCCACCAGCAGAGAGACCGGGTTCTATGAGACCCAGTACTTC
NA | TRBD1 | TRBJ2-5 | TRBV7-9 | CASSLAAGGAETQYF | TGTGCCAGCAGCTTAGCAGCAGGGGGCGCGGAGACCCAGTACTTC
NA | NA | TRBJ2-6 | TRBV27 | CASSLLQTDSGANVLTF | TGTGCCAGCAGTTTATTACAAACGGACTCTGGGGCCAACGTCCTGACTTTC
NA | TRBD2 | TRBJ2-1 | TRBV9 | CASSPSGSDYNEQFF | TGTGCCAGCAGCCCTAGCGGGAGTGATTATAATGAGCAGTTCTTC
NA | NA | TRBJ2-7 | TRBV7-9 | CASSPRAGSYEQYF | TGTGCCAGCAGTCCCAGGGCAGGCTCCTACGAGCAGTACTTC
few | NA | TRBJ2-6 | TRBV6-4 | CASSDRSGANVLTF | TGTGCCAGCAGTGATAGGTCTGGGGCCAACGTCCTGACTTTC
NA | NA | TRBJ1-6 | TRBV14 | CASSPLLGAILTPLHF | TGTGCCAGCAGCCCCCTTCTCGGCGCCATTCTAACACCCCTCCACTTT
few | NA | TRBJ2-1 | TRBV2 | CASREISGSYNEQFF | TGTGCCAGCAGAGAGATTAGCGGCTCCTACAATGAGCAGTTCTTC
few | NA | TRBJ2-5 | TRBV4-2 | CASSSLQAKETQYF | TGTGCCAGCAGCTCCCTACAGGCCAAAGAGACCCAGTACTTC
few | NA | TRBJ1-2 | TRBV6-5 | CASKQRGGDGYTF | TGTGCCAGCAAGCAACGGGGTGGGGATGGCTACACCTTC
few | NA | TRBJ1-4 | TRBV14 | CASSQGTAEKLFF | TGTGCCAGCAGCCAAGGTACAGCCGAAAAACTGTTTTTT
few | NA | TRBJ2-5 | TRBV4-3 | CASSQNLGETQYF | TGCGCCAGCAGCCAAAATTTGGGAGAGACCCAGTACTTC
NA | NA | TRBJ2-1 | TRBV10-3 | CAISESTRGIGEQFF | TGTGCCATCAGTGAGTCGACAAGGGGGATCGGTGAGCAGTTCTTC
NA | NA | TRBJ1-1 | TRBV7-9 | CASSPPAGYTEAFF | TGTGCCAGCAGCCCGCCGGCGGGGTACACTGAAGCTTTCTTT
few | NA | TRBJ1-1 | TRBV5-1 | CASSPWDGLNTEAFF | TGCGCCAGCAGCCCGTGGGACGGATTGAACACTGAAGCTTTCTTT
few | NA | TRBJ2-1 | TRBV19 | CASSIGSSYNEQFF | TGTGCCAGTAGTATAGGTAGCTCCTACAATGAGCAGTTCTTC
NA | NA | TRBJ1-1 | TRBV7-6 | CASSLLITAGMDTEAFF | TGTGCCAGCAGCTTACTAATCACGGCGGGGATGGATACTGAAGCTTTCTTT
NA | NA | TRBJ2-1 | TRBV7-9 | CASSSAGRLSEQFF | TGTGCCAGCAGCTCCGCTGGAAGACTTAGTGAGCAGTTCTTC
once | NA | TRBJ2-5 | TRBV11-2 | CASSSDRMETQYF | TGTGCCAGCAGCTCGGACAGAATGGAGACCCAGTACTTC
few | NA | TRBJ2-7 | TRBV5-1 | CASSLETGSDEQYF | TGCGCCAGCAGCTTGGAAACAGGGTCTGACGAGCAGTACTTC
few | NA | TRBJ2-2 | TRBV7-2 | CASSLYVERVPGELFF | TGTGCCAGCAGCTTATACGTAGAGCGGGTCCCCGGGGAGCTGTTTTTT
few | TRBD1 | TRBJ1-1 | TRBV20-1 | CSANRGLIGTEAFF | TGCAGTGCCAACAGGGGGCTAATCGGCACTGAAGCTTTCTTT
many | NA | TRBJ2-7 | TRBV6-1 | CASSEAGNYYEQYF | TGTGCCAGCAGTGAAGCAGGCAACTACTACGAGCAGTACTTC
NA | NA | TRBJ2-3 | TRBV19 | CASSARTRRDTQYF | TGTGCCAGTAGTGCGCGGACTCGCAGGGATACGCAGTATTTT
NA | NA | TRBJ2-3 | TRBV7-3 | CASSSGPSTDTQYF | TGTGCCAGCAGCTCGGGGCCTAGCACAGATACGCAGTATTTT
NA | TRBD1 | TRBJ2-1 | TRBV12-3/TRBV12-4 | CASSLVLTGLYNEQFF | TGTGCCAGCAGTTTAGTTTTGACAGGGCTTTACAATGAGCAGTTCTTC
NA | NA | TRBJ2-1 | TRBV14 | CASRPGGRVYNEQFF | TGTGCCAGCAGACCAGGGGGGAGAGTCTACAATGAGCAGTTCTTC
few | TRBD1 | TRBJ2-1 | TRBV29-1 | CSGRGTGEGSEQFF | TGCAGCGGTAGGGGGACAGGGGAGGGTAGTGAGCAGTTCTTC
few | TRBD1 | TRBJ2-6 | TRBV7-9 | CASSSWTGAGSGANVLTF | TGTGCCAGCAGCTCGTGGACAGGGGCCGGCTCTGGGGCCAACGTCCTGACTTTC
NA | TRBD1 | TRBJ1-6 | TRBV7-9 | CASSSTRWDRAVSPLHF | TGTGCCAGCAGCTCGACCCGGTGGGACAGGGCGGTATCACCCCTCCACTTT
few | NA | TRBJ2-2 | TRBV29-1 | CSVAGNSGELFF | TGCAGCGTTGCGGGGAATTCCGGGGAGCTGTTTTTT
NA | NA | TRBJ2-1 | TRBV6-5 | CASSYSISSAHNEQFF | TGTGCCAGCAGTTACTCAATTAGCAGTGCGCACAATGAGCAGTTCTTC